These T cell receptor beta chains were read from a single sample in a study of T-cell reconstitution after alpha-beta-depleted transplantation in children. Each CDR3 protein is one row after TCRdb ran MiXCR on the PCR reads. The table has about 510,000 distinct CDR3 sequences, over 9.5% seen once. The sample here was PBMCs, mostly from graft donor cells, taken 180 days after TCRalphabeta/CD19-depleted stem cell transplant. The receptors were sampled from a female patient aged 2 to 10 who had a stem cell transplant for aplastic anemia, so the T cells may come from the graft donor. Both conserved end residues are trimmed from each CDR3. The D gene is left open where the match is weak.

j_call v_call d_call cdr3_length cdr3_aa
TRBJ2-1 TRBV10-3 TRBD1 11 AISWTGPNEQF
TRBJ2-2 TRBV12-3/TRBV12-4 TRBD2 14 ASSFPAGVDTGELF
TRBJ2-4 TRBV28 - 16 ASSGRVRTQLAKNIQY
TRBJ1-1 TRBV7-3 - 11 ASSGGPNTEAF
TRBJ2-1 TRBV5-1 TRBD2 17 ASSLAGGLAGPSYNEQF
TRBJ2-3 TRBV28 TRBD2 14 ASSQLAGVSTDTQY
TRBJ2-5 TRBV10-3 - 10 AISDFQETQY
TRBJ2-7 TRBV4-3 TRBD1 10 ASSHTGEEQY
TRBJ1-2 TRBV15 - 13 ATSGAQDLGRGYT
TRBJ2-7 TRBV27 - 10 ASSWGGGEHY
TRBJ1-5 TRBV19 - 11 ASQAGGGQPQH
TRBJ2-5 TRBV5-1 - 12 ASSRDDLAWTQY
TRBJ1-2 TRBV4-1 - 16 ASSQDVGYRGRGAGYT
TRBJ2-4 TRBV6-2/TRBV6-3 - 12 ASRREPTKNSQY
TRBJ2-3 TRBV20-1 - 13 SARASTGRPDTQY
TRBJ1-5 TRBV7-9 TRBD1 14 ASSLLAGGINQPQH
TRBJ2-1 TRBV7-3 - 12 ASSLVGRGNEQF
TRBJ2-7 TRBV27 - 10 ASRGRQYEQY
TRBJ1-1 TRBV7-4 - 11 ASSRGRNTEAF
TRBJ2-1 TRBV28 TRBD2 16 ASGPGPSGTVRRNEQF
TRBJ1-2 TRBV15 TRBD1 15 ATSRARIDREANGYT
TRBJ2-1 TRBV12-3/TRBV12-4 - 14 ASSWGTPRLYNEQF
TRBJ1-1 TRBV5-6 - 13 ASSPPDKSYTEAF
TRBJ2-3 TRBV28 - 14 ASSFWTDPPTDTQY
TRBJ1-1 TRBV19 - 11 ASSDPRRTEAF
TRBJ1-5 TRBV20-1 - 10 SARPAGQPQH
TRBJ1-4 TRBV6-5 TRBD1 15 ASSPSWTGGRSEKLF
TRBJ2-3 TRBV6-1 TRBD2 14 ASTLPSGRSTDTQY
TRBJ1-1 TRBV20-1 - 11 SASGSGNTEAF
TRBJ1-1 TRBV5-6 - 13 ASSPDSSGVTEAF
TRBJ2-4 TRBV12-3/TRBV12-4 TRBD1 13 ASSFTGGAKNIQY
TRBJ2-2 TRBV7-2 - 12 ASSLGLNTGELF
TRBJ1-2 TRBV21-1 - 10 ASSKTGVGYT
TRBJ2-1 TRBV29-1 - 9 SVPTGRSKF
TRBJ1-5 TRBV27 TRBD1 13 ASSSAGTVNQPQH
TRBJ2-1 TRBV12-3/TRBV12-4 - 13 ASSPSSLGDNEQF
TRBJ2-5 TRBV25-1 - 12 ASSEGLPSETQY
TRBJ1-1 TRBV3-1 TRBD1 14 ASSTPGTGTYTEAF
TRBJ2-1 TRBV9 - 14 ARNKGGTRLYNEQF
TRBJ1-6 TRBV6-5 TRBD1 12 ASSYLTGISPLH
TRBJ2-2 TRBV20-1 - 12 SARAGPNTGELF